This is a list of T cell receptor beta chains from one sample in a study of shared clonotypes between healthy human individuals. Some clones are missing from TCRdb's copy, which holds only in-frame ones; the method was immunoSEQ multiplex PCR. The data show 450,000 to 500,000 clones, about 72% seen once. The sequencing input was PBMCs. The receptors originated from a woman aged 40 to 49 in good health. Some clones in this sample may be carry-over from other donors' samples. Each CDR3 is given with its conserved first and last residue. Each record gives: V gene, J gene, CDR3 length, clone size, D gene, CDR3 protein, CDR3 DNA. A D gene is named only where the DNA matches it firmly. Only some rows state a clone size, as once, few, many or a class for expanded clones.

>TRBV19|TRBJ1-2|13|-|-
CASSISPNYGYTF
TGTGCCAGTAGTATCTCACCCAACTATGGCTACACCTTC
>TRBV28|TRBJ1-5|16|-|TRBD1
CASSHPRTGAHQPQHF
TGTGCCAGCAGTCACCCCAGGACAGGGGCGCATCAGCCCCAGCATTTT
>TRBV4-2|TRBJ2-7|15|-|-
CASSQEQQTVYEQYF
TGTGCCAGCAGCCAAGAACAACAGACTGTCTACGAGCAGTACTTC
>TRBV7-9|TRBJ2-7|15|-|-
CASSLGGQGKDEQYF
TGTGCCAGCAGCTTAGGTGGGCAGGGGAAGGACGAGCAGTACTTC
>TRBV30|TRBJ2-1|11|-|-
CAGTLWNEQFF
TGTGCCGGGACCCTTTGGAATGAGCAGTTCTTC
>TRBV28|TRBJ1-1|14|-|-
CASSFRSEIDEAFF
TGTGCCAGCAGTTTTAGGTCCGAGATAGATGAAGCTTTCTTT
>TRBV19|TRBJ1-4|14|few|-
CASATAATNEKLFF
TGTGCCAGTGCAACAGCTGCAACTAATGAAAAACTGTTTTTT
>TRBV27|TRBJ2-1|15|few|-
CASSLTQGLYNEQFF
TGTGCCAGCAGTTTAACGCAGGGCCTATACAATGAGCAGTTCTTC
>TRBV7-2|TRBJ2-7|16|-|-
CASSLAPGGTPYEQYF
TGTGCCAGCAGCTTAGCGCCCGGAGGAACCCCCTACGAGCAGTACTTC
>TRBV19|TRBJ2-7|15|-|-
CASSSPGTETYEQYF
TGTGCCAGTAGTAGCCCCGGGACGGAGACCTACGAGCAGTACTTC
>TRBV19|TRBJ1-5|13|-|TRBD1
CASTGTGNQPQHF
TGTGCCAGTACCGGGACAGGCAATCAGCCCCAGCATTTT
>TRBV2|TRBJ1-2|14|few|-
CASSQGPLVYGYTF
TGTGCCAGCAGCCAAGGACCGCTAGTCTATGGCTACACCTTC
>TRBV19|TRBJ2-1|14|-|-
CASSTPGLFFAQFF
TGTGCCAGTAGTACTCCGGGGCTCTTTTTTGCGCAGTTCTTC
>TRBV7-6|TRBJ1-4|15|few|-
CASSPRWTANEKLFF
TGTGCCAGCAGCCCGAGATGGACAGCTAATGAAAAACTGTTTTTT
>TRBV11-3|TRBJ2-1|12|-|-
CASSLGGDEQFF
TGTGCCAGCAGCTTAGGGGGCGATGAGCAGTTCTTC
>TRBV10-3|TRBJ2-5|14|-|-
CAISEGSGQETQYF
TGTGCCATCAGTGAAGGTAGCGGTCAAGAGACCCAGTACTTC
>TRBV6-1|TRBJ1-3|14|once|TRBD1
CASSVRDRADTIYF
TGTGCCAGCAGTGTCCGGGACAGGGCGGACACCATATATTTT
>TRBV7-9|TRBJ2-1|14|-|-
CASSVPRSYNEQFF
TGTGCCAGCAGCGTTCCCCGCTCCTACAATGAGCAGTTCTTC
>TRBV6-1|TRBJ2-7|11|-|-
CASSLLYEQYF
TGTGCCAGCAGTCTTTTATACGAGCAGTACTTC
>TRBV18|TRBJ1-3|18|-|TRBD1
CASSPPGDRAISGNTIYF
TGTGCCAGCTCACCACCAGGCGACAGGGCGATCTCTGGAAACACCATATATTTT
>TRBV7-3|TRBJ2-3|13|-|-
CASSLRAMDTQYF
TGTGCCAGCAGCCTAAGAGCGATGGATACGCAGTATTTT
>TRBV20-1|TRBJ2-5|11|-|TRBD1
CSGHRGETQYF
TGCAGCGGACACAGGGGAGAGACCCAGTACTTC
>TRBV10-3|TRBJ2-1|12|-|-
CATRGSYNEQFF
TGTGCCACCCGGGGGTCCTACAATGAGCAGTTCTTC
>TRBV6-5|TRBJ2-1|14|once|TRBD2
CASQRGLAGIEQFF
TGTGCCAGCCAACGGGGGTTAGCGGGAATTGAGCAGTTCTTC
>TRBV30|TRBJ1-2|13|-|-
CAWSREGENGYTF
TGTGCCTGGAGTCGCGAGGGGGAAAATGGCTACACCTTC
>TRBV9|TRBJ2-1|14|-|TRBD2
CASSVVSGSAEQFF
TGTGCCAGCAGCGTAGTTAGCGGGAGTGCTGAGCAGTTCTTC
>TRBV30|TRBJ2-5|13|-|TRBD2
CAWLAGGSETQYF
TGTGCCTGGCTAGCGGGAGGTTCAGAGACCCAGTACTTC
>TRBV10-1|TRBJ1-1|15|-|-
CASSDGAPLTRQAFF
TGCGCCAGCAGTGATGGGGCCCCCCTTACACGACAAGCTTTCTTT
>TRBV29-1|TRBJ2-2|16|-|TRBD2
CSVVVNEREIVGELFF
TGCAGCGTTGTTGTGAATGAGCGGGAGATAGTCGGGGAGCTGTTTTTT
>TRBV5-1|TRBJ2-3|16|-|TRBD2
CASSLALAGAADTQYF
TGCGCCAGCAGCTTGGCCCTAGCGGGAGCGGCAGATACGCAGTATTTT
>TRBV19|TRBJ2-2|18|-|-
CASSPPDGQPWGTGELFF
TGTGCCAGTAGTCCCCCTGATGGGCAGCCCTGGGGCACCGGGGAGCTGTTTTTT
>TRBV7-2|TRBJ2-1|16|-|TRBD2
CASRKGLAEVGNEQFF
TGTGCCAGCAGGAAGGGACTAGCTGAGGTAGGAAATGAGCAGTTCTTC
>TRBV10-2|TRBJ2-3|16|-|TRBD2
CATTTAGGPRTDTQYF
TGCGCCACCACGACGGCGGGAGGTCCCCGCACAGATACGCAGTATTTT
>TRBV2|TRBJ2-1|15|-|TRBD2
CASLSVGLADNEQFF
TGTGCCAGCCTTTCGGTGGGACTAGCGGACAATGAGCAGTTCTTC
>TRBV6-1|TRBJ1-5|15|-|-
CASTAAWGANQPQHF
TGTGCCAGCACCGCGGCGTGGGGTGCTAATCAGCCCCAGCATTTT
>TRBV7-9|TRBJ2-1|13|-|-
CASSQAMGLEQFF
TGCGCCAGCAGCCAAGCTATGGGTTTGGAGCAGTTCTTC
>TRBV4-1|TRBJ2-3|17|-|-
CASSQDQRESSTDTQYF
TGCGCCAGCAGCCAAGATCAACGGGAGAGTAGCACAGATACGCAGTATTTT
>TRBV30|TRBJ2-7|17|-|TRBD2
CAWSGLAGELVSYEQYF
TGTGCCTGGAGTGGACTAGCGGGAGAGTTGGTGTCCTACGAGCAGTACTTC
>TRBV30|TRBJ1-1|14|few|-
CAWSTGIERTEAFF
TGTGCCTGGAGTACTGGGATAGAGAGGACTGAAGCTTTCTTT
>TRBV10-3|TRBJ2-2|15|-|-
CAISEGVKNTGELFF
TGTGCCATCAGCGAGGGGGTAAAGAACACCGGGGAGCTGTTTTTT
>TRBV11-1|TRBJ2-1|16|-|-
CASSPEGVAVVNEQFF
TGTGCCAGCAGCCCAGAGGGAGTGGCAGTGGTTAATGAGCAGTTCTTC
>TRBV2|TRBJ2-7|15|-|-
CASSEAQGPAFEQYF
TGTGCCAGCAGTGAAGCACAGGGCCCTGCATTTGAGCAGTACTTC